This passage covers 5 T cell receptor beta chains from one sample sequenced in a study of long-term antiretroviral therapy in people with HIV (dated 2022 in TCRdb). The immunoSEQ hsTCRB v3.0 assay was used at survey level resolution to sequence the TRB variable region. The table was pulled from immuneACCESS by TCRdb, which kept in-frame rearrangements only. Such tables lose some clones; where checked, under half of the loss comes from unresolved V genes, and the rest has no known cause. Recorded for this sample are 20,000 to 30,000 clones; about 80% of them occurred a single time. The ten largest clones add up to 5.6% of the sample. Sample: unsorted PBMCs, taken 0.7 years before starting antiretroviral therapy. These receptors all stem from a man under 40 with HIV.

The chain uses TRBV14 and TRBJ1-1; D is undetermined. This CDR3 is built from 16 residues. Trimming took off 0 bases at V and 2 bases at J, with 13 bases between the two ends. CDR1 SGHDN and CDR2 FVKESK come from the germline V gene. The CDR3 nucleotides are TGTGCCAGCAGCCAAGATAAGGGCGTAGTTAACACTGAAGCTTTCTTT. This encodes CASSQDKGVVNTEAFF.

This rearrangement joins TRBV6-1 to TRBJ2-1, with 11 nucleotides matching TRBD2. V lost 3 bases to trimming and J lost 3 bases; unmatched junction nucleotides: 10. Germline V gene lookup returns CDR1 MNHNS and CDR2 SASEGT. The CDR3 contains 18 residues. In DNA form, the CDR3 reads TGTGCCAGCAGTGACCTAGCGGGGGGTCGTGGGTTCTACAATGAGCAGTTCTTC. Translating gives CASSDLAGGRGFYNEQFF.

The V gene is TRBV6-5, the J gene TRBJ1-1; 9 nucleotides match TRBD1. CDR1 is MNHEY, CDR2 SVGAGI, per germline. V lost 5 bases, J lost 2 bases, and 6 bases stayed unmatched. This CDR3 is built from 15 residues. The CDR3 bases are TGTGCCAGCAGTCCTCTTACAGGGGGCAACACTGAAGCTTTCTTT. Its protein product is CASSPLTGGNTEAFF.

This chain joins TRBV19 and TRBJ1-5; 8 bases agree with TRBD1. Per germline, CDR1 LNHDA and CDR2 SQIVND (reference sequence). V was pared by 0 bases and J by 7 bases, with 8 bases of the junction left unmatched. The CDR3 totals 16 residues. DNA of the CDR3: TGTGCCAGTAGTATAGACCTGGACAGGGCTTGGCAGCCCCAGCATTTT. Amino acids: CASSIDLDRAWQPQHF.

This chain joins TRBV28 and TRBJ2-3; 8 bases agree with TRBD1. This CDR3 has 16 amino acids. The V segment lost 3 bases and the J segment 4 bases; nucleotides outside the gene matches: 9. The germline V gene encodes CDR1 MDHEN and CDR2 SYDVKM. Here the CDR3 reads CASSFPRTGRADTQYF. CDR3 bases: TGTGCCAGCAGTTTTCCTCGGACAGGGCGAGCAGATACGCAGTATTTT.